The rows below give T cell receptor beta chains drawn from one sample of a study of a mutant IDH1 vaccine in newly diagnosed glioma. Their cognate antigens are unknown. Here immunoSEQ multiplex PCR was the method, and the copy in TCRdb shows in-frame clones only, minus some. Here the sample spans 42,000 or so clones, about 80% being singletons. Here the sequenced sample was PBMCs, taken from a glioma patient whose treatment included an IDH1 peptide vaccine. The receptors were sampled from a woman aged 50 to 60 with glioma. The CDR3 runs from the conserved cysteine through the conserved F or W. Each record gives: J gene, D gene, clone size, V gene, CDR3 protein, CDR3 DNA. A D gene is named only where the DNA matches it firmly. The listing skips clone size in some rows; elsewhere it reads once, few, many or a size class.

j_gene: TRBJ1-1
d_gene: .
abundance: .
v_gene: TRBV5-4
CDR3aa: CASSSYMTVTNTEAFF
CDR3nt: TGTGCCAGCAGCTCATACATGACGGTAACGAACACTGAAGCTTTCTTT

j_gene: TRBJ2-1
d_gene: TRBD2
abundance: once
v_gene: TRBV7-2
CDR3aa: CASSLAGSGGPDEQFF
CDR3nt: TGTGCCAGCAGCTTAGCCGGTAGCGGGGGGCCCGATGAGCAGTTCTTC

j_gene: TRBJ1-1
d_gene: .
abundance: .
v_gene: TRBV10-3
CDR3aa: CAGRTGTEAFF
CDR3nt: TGTGCCGGTCGAACGGGCACTGAAGCTTTCTTT

j_gene: TRBJ2-2
d_gene: .
abundance: .
v_gene: TRBV5-4
CDR3aa: CASGRRGDNTGELFF
CDR3nt: TGTGCCAGCGGCCGTAGGGGGGACAACACCGGGGAGCTGTTTTTT

j_gene: TRBJ2-2
d_gene: .
abundance: .
v_gene: TRBV7-9
CDR3aa: CASSLGRELTGELFF
CDR3nt: TGTGCCAGCAGCTTAGGTCGGGAACTCACCGGGGAGCTGTTTTTT

j_gene: TRBJ1-2
d_gene: TRBD1
abundance: .
v_gene: TRBV4-3
CDR3aa: CASSQDWGTGVLGYTF
CDR3nt: TGCGCCAGCAGCCAAGATTGGGGGACAGGGGTCCTGGGCTACACCTTC

j_gene: TRBJ1-2
d_gene: .
abundance: .
v_gene: TRBV9
CDR3aa: CASSSVGGLSYF
CDR3nt: TGTGCCAGCAGCTCCGTTGGGGGGCTCTCCTACTTC

j_gene: TRBJ1-2
d_gene: TRBD1
abundance: few
v_gene: TRBV19
CDR3aa: CASSTGTERYGYTF
CDR3nt: TGTGCCAGTAGTACAGGGACAGAACGATATGGCTACACCTTC

j_gene: TRBJ2-7
d_gene: .
abundance: .
v_gene: TRBV11-2
CDR3aa: CASSLAWDLEQYF
CDR3nt: TGTGCCAGCAGCTTAGCATGGGATCTCGAGCAGTACTTC

j_gene: TRBJ2-3
d_gene: .
abundance: .
v_gene: TRBV6-1
CDR3aa: CASKVASSGDTQYF
CDR3nt: TGTGCCAGCAAGGTAGCGAGCTCGGGGGATACGCAGTATTTT

j_gene: TRBJ2-3
d_gene: TRBD2
abundance: .
v_gene: TRBV2
CDR3aa: CASSQRGGLGDTQYF
CDR3nt: TGTGCCAGCAGCCAGCGGGGGGGACTTGGAGATACGCAGTATTTT

j_gene: TRBJ2-1
d_gene: .
abundance: .
v_gene: TRBV9
CDR3aa: CASSAWDEQFF
CDR3nt: TGTGCCAGCAGCGCCTGGGATGAGCAGTTCTTC

j_gene: TRBJ1-6
d_gene: .
abundance: .
v_gene: TRBV2
CDR3aa: CASSDGVYSPLHF
CDR3nt: TGTGCCAGCAGTGACGGGGTTTACTCACCCCTCCACTTT

j_gene: TRBJ1-2
d_gene: .
abundance: .
v_gene: TRBV29-1
CDR3aa: CSALGRSGYGYTF
CDR3nt: TGCAGCGCCCTGGGACGGTCGGGCTATGGCTACACCTTC

j_gene: TRBJ1-5
d_gene: TRBD1
abundance: .
v_gene: TRBV30
CDR3aa: CAWRGQGDQPQHF
CDR3nt: TGTGCCTGGAGGGGACAGGGGGATCAGCCCCAGCATTTT

j_gene: TRBJ2-3
d_gene: .
abundance: .
v_gene: TRBV27
CDR3aa: CASSLYGRAYTDTQYF
CDR3nt: TGTGCCAGCAGTTTATACGGCAGAGCGTACACAGATACGCAGTATTTT

j_gene: TRBJ1-1
d_gene: .
abundance: .
v_gene: TRBV6-4
CDR3aa: CASRGEGPSEAFF
CDR3nt: TGTGCCAGCAGGGGCGAAGGACCTTCTGAAGCTTTCTTT

j_gene: TRBJ1-4
d_gene: .
abundance: .
v_gene: TRBV2
CDR3aa: CASSQLGGGTNEKLFF
CDR3nt: TGTGCCAGCAGCCAACTGGGGGGCGGAACTAATGAAAAACTGTTTTTT

j_gene: TRBJ2-7
d_gene: .
abundance: .
v_gene: TRBV20-1
CDR3aa: CSALTLDEQYF
CDR3nt: TGCAGTGCTCTAACATTAGACGAGCAGTACTTC

j_gene: TRBJ2-1
d_gene: TRBD2
abundance: .
v_gene: TRBV4-1
CDR3aa: CASSTRSMASGPSYNEQFF
CDR3nt: TGCGCCAGCAGCACGCGATCAATGGCTAGCGGGCCATCCTACAATGAGCAGTTCTTC

j_gene: TRBJ1-1
d_gene: .
abundance: .
v_gene: TRBV9
CDR3aa: CASSVAIGMNTEAFF
CDR3nt: TGTGCCAGCAGCGTAGCTATTGGGATGAACACTGAAGCTTTCTTT

j_gene: TRBJ2-3
d_gene: .
abundance: .
v_gene: TRBV27
CDR3aa: CASSKPTDTQYF
CDR3nt: TGTGCCAGCAGTAAACCCACAGATACGCAGTATTTT

j_gene: TRBJ2-3
d_gene: .
abundance: .
v_gene: TRBV9
CDR3aa: CASQESGHLQGTQYF
CDR3nt: TGTGCCAGTCAGGAGTCGGGACATTTGCAAGGTACGCAGTATTTT

j_gene: TRBJ1-1
d_gene: TRBD1
abundance: once
v_gene: TRBV5-1
CDR3aa: CASSLEGQKMNTEAFF
CDR3nt: TGCGCCAGCAGCTTGGAGGGACAGAAAATGAACACTGAAGCTTTCTTT

j_gene: TRBJ1-2
d_gene: .
abundance: .
v_gene: TRBV27
CDR3aa: CASSSRGGGYTF
CDR3nt: TGTGCCAGCAGCTCCCGTGGGGGCGGCTACACCTTC

j_gene: TRBJ2-7
d_gene: TRBD1
abundance: .
v_gene: TRBV9
CDR3aa: CASSPKDRSEQYF
CDR3nt: TGTGCCAGCAGCCCAAAGGACAGGTCCGAGCAGTACTTC

j_gene: TRBJ2-7
d_gene: TRBD2
abundance: .
v_gene: TRBV10-3
CDR3aa: CAISEAGASYEQYF
CDR3nt: TGTGCCATCAGTGAAGCGGGGGCCTCCTACGAGCAGTACTTC

j_gene: TRBJ1-4
d_gene: TRBD1
abundance: .
v_gene: TRBV6-1
CDR3aa: CASSGTGGRVWTNEKLFF
CDR3nt: TGTGCCAGCAGTGGGACAGGGGGGCGTGTCTGGACTAATGAAAAACTGTTTTTT

j_gene: TRBJ1-4
d_gene: TRBD1
abundance: .
v_gene: TRBV18
CDR3aa: CASSPGDRKGEKLFF
CDR3nt: TGTGCCAGCTCACCAGGGGACAGAAAAGGGGAAAAACTGTTTTTT

j_gene: TRBJ1-1
d_gene: .
abundance: few
v_gene: TRBV7-9
CDR3aa: CASSLAATNTEAFF
CDR3nt: TGTGCCAGCAGCTTAGCGGCTACTAACACTGAAGCTTTCTTT

j_gene: TRBJ1-1
d_gene: .
abundance: few
v_gene: TRBV7-3
CDR3aa: CASRLKGSANTEAFF
CDR3nt: TGTGCCAGCAGGTTGAAGGGGAGTGCGAACACTGAAGCTTTCTTT

j_gene: TRBJ1-5
d_gene: .
abundance: .
v_gene: TRBV9
CDR3aa: CASSFLDRELSNQPQHF
CDR3nt: TGTGCCAGCAGCTTCCTAGACCGGGAACTTAGCAATCAGCCCCAGCATTTT

j_gene: TRBJ1-2
d_gene: TRBD1
abundance: once
v_gene: TRBV9
CDR3aa: CASSVAGQGNYGYTF
CDR3nt: TGTGCCAGCAGCGTAGCTGGACAGGGGAATTATGGCTACACCTTC

j_gene: TRBJ1-1
d_gene: .
abundance: .
v_gene: TRBV18
CDR3aa: CASRTVRDTEAFF
CDR3nt: TGTGCCAGTCGGACGGTGAGGGACACTGAAGCTTTCTTT

j_gene: TRBJ1-4
d_gene: .
abundance: .
v_gene: TRBV5-1
CDR3aa: CASSLNFNRDEKLFF
CDR3nt: TGCGCCAGCAGCCTGAATTTTAACCGGGATGAAAAACTGTTTTTT

j_gene: TRBJ1-2
d_gene: .
abundance: .
v_gene: TRBV29-1
CDR3aa: CSVSDGSYGYTF
CDR3nt: TGCAGCGTGTCGGACGGGAGTTATGGCTACACCTTC

j_gene: TRBJ2-2
d_gene: .
abundance: .
v_gene: TRBV4-3
CDR3aa: CASSQDRRGSGELFF
CDR3nt: TGCGCCAGCAGCCAAGATCGGCGCGGGTCCGGGGAGCTGTTTTTT